A single sample gave rise to the 22 T cell receptor beta chains below, sequenced in a study of blood T cell repertoires in COVID-19. Profiled with immunoSEQ multiplex PCR; TCRdb holds only in-frame clones, not every one. The data show about 240,000 clones, approximately 83% seen once. What was sequenced was PBMCs or T cells enriched from blood (not recorded which). The receptors here all came from a woman aged 40 to 49 with acute COVID-19.

The J gene is TRBJ2-2, the V gene TRBV7-6; 9 bases line up with TRBD2. Germline CDR1 and CDR2: SGHVS and FNYEAQ. This CDR3 comprises 15 residues. Losses at the gene ends were 1 base for V and 6 bases for J; bases not matched to a gene: 3. The CDR3 bases are TGTGCCAGCAGCTTAGGAGCGGGAGGAGCCGGGGAGCTGTTTTTT. Its protein product is CASSLGAGGAGELFF.

J is TRBJ1-2 and V is TRBV1; TRBD1, the D gene given by the table, was not confirmed from the DNA. TRBV1 is a pseudogene locus. The CDR3 is made up of 17 amino acids. The CDR3 region is CTSSQANRGFKNYGYTF. The CDR3 DNA reads as TGCACCAGCAGCCAAGCGAACAGGGGGTTTAAGAACTATGGCTACACCTTC.

The rearrangement uses TRBV29-1 and TRBJ2-5, with TRBD1 matching 8 bases. CDR1 is SQVTM and CDR2 is ANQGSEA in the germline V gene. Trimming removed 8 bases from V and 3 bases from J; junction bases left unmatched: 11. This CDR3 region has 14 residues. The CDR3 here is CSSRGATGEETQYF. The DNA for the CDR3 is TGCAGCTCACGCGGGGCGACAGGGGAAGAGACCCAGTACTTC.

The chain joins TRBV6-5 to TRBJ1-5; 10 nucleotides line up with TRBD1. Germline V gene data show CDR1 as MNHEY and CDR2 as SVGAGI. CDR3 length: 15 amino acids. Trimming at V came to 0 bases and at J to 8 bases, leaving 4 bases not matched to a gene. CDR3 loop: CASSYSRDRGEPQHF. In DNA form, the CDR3 reads TGTGCCAGCAGTTACTCGAGGGACAGGGGAGAGCCCCAGCATTTT.

V is TRBV11-3 and J is TRBJ2-2; 7 bases agree with TRBD1. Looked up from germline, CDR1 is SGHNT and CDR2 is YENEEA. The CDR3 length is 14 residues. Trimming cost V 5 bases and J 5 bases; bases outside gene matches: 5. The CDR3 is CASSPDRETGELFF. CDR3 coding DNA: TGTGCCAGCAGCCCCGACAGGGAAACCGGGGAGCTGTTTTTT.

The V gene is TRBV10-3, the J gene TRBJ2-1; TRBD2 might be the D (6 bases). Trimming cost V 3 bases and J 10 bases, with 16 bases left between them. In germline, CDR1 is ENHRY, CDR2 SYGVKD. This CDR3 has 14 residues. CDR3 bases: TGTGCCATCAGTGATCTGAGCGGGTACGACGAGCAGTTCTTC. As protein: CAISDLSGYDEQFF.

The chain recombines TRBV18 with TRBJ1-6; no reliable D call. In germline, CDR1 is KGHSH, CDR2 LQKENI. This CDR3 has 13 amino acids. V lost 7 bases and J 8 bases, leaving 12 bases between the germline ends. The CDR3 nucleotides are TGTGCCAGCTTCCGGGGAGGTGATTCACCCCTCCACTTT. The encoded protein is CASFRGGDSPLHF.

This clone was recorded a few times. V is TRBV4-2 and J is TRBJ2-7; TRBD1 matches at 8 bases. Trimming cost V 2 bases and J 2 bases; bases outside gene matches: 5. Germline CDR1 reads LGHNA; CDR2 reads YNFKEQ. The CDR3 length is 15 residues. The CDR3 protein is CASSQLPTGAYEQYF. DNA of the CDR3: TGTGCCAGCAGCCAACTACCGACAGGGGCCTACGAGCAGTACTTC.

The chain carries TRBV3-1 (or the pseudogene TRBV3-2) and TRBJ1-6; unclear D gene. V was pared by 0 bases and J by 8 bases, with 2 bases between. The CDR3 totals 12 residues. The germline V gene encodes CDR1 LGHDT and CDR2 YNNKEL (reference sequence). The CDR3 reads CASSQDYSPLHF. The CDR3 DNA reads TGTGCCAGCAGCCAAGACTATTCACCCCTCCACTTT.

This clone was found once. The chain links TRBV6-5 to TRBJ2-2; D remains ambiguous. The CDR3 contains 14 residues. CDR1 and CDR2 from the germline V gene are MNHEY and SVGAGI. V was pared by 6 bases and J by 5 bases, with 13 bases between. The chain's CDR3 is CASSYRIETGELFF. DNA of the CDR3: TGTGCCAGCAGCTATCGAATCGAAACCGGGGAGCTGTTTTTT.

This chain connects TRBV24-1 to TRBJ2-2, with D possibly matching TRBD2 (6 bases). CDR1 and CDR2 (germline): KGHDR, SFDVKD. The CDR3 contains 14 residues. The ends were cut back, 2 bases at V and 7 bases at J, with 10 bases in the middle. The CDR3 DNA sequence: TGTGCCACCAGTGATTCGGGAGAGGGCGGGGAGCTGTTTTTT. Encoded protein: CATSDSGEGGELFF.

The chain couples TRBV9 to TRBJ2-1, with 9 bases lining up with TRBD2. Looked up from germline, CDR1 is SGDLS and CDR2 is YYNGEE. The ends lost 1 base at V and 0 bases at J; junction bases unmatched: 2. The CDR3 spans 16 residues. The CDR3 nucleotides are TGTGCCAGCAGCGTACCTAGCGGGGCCTCCTACAATGAGCAGTTCTTC. It codes for CASSVPSGASYNEQFF.

The chain has TRBV19 and TRBJ1-5, with 9 bases that match TRBD1. This CDR3 has 15 residues. Germline V gene lookup returns CDR1 LNHDA and CDR2 SQIVND (reference sequence). Unmatched junction bases numbered 4, after V lost 5 bases and J lost 2 bases. The CDR3 nucleotides read TGTGCCAGTAGTCTGGGACAGGGAGGCAATCAGCCCCAGCATTTT. Translated, it gives CASSLGQGGNQPQHF.

The rearrangement uses TRBV9 and TRBJ1-5, with a possible D match to TRBD1 (6 bases). The germline V gene encodes CDR1 SGDLS and CDR2 YYNGEE. The CDR3 has 15 residues. Trimming shortened V by 4 bases and J by 0 bases, and 11 bases separated the two germline ends. Written as DNA, the CDR3 is TGTGCCAGCAGCCGGTACAGGGATAGCAATCAGCCCCAGCATTTT. Encoded protein: CASSRYRDSNQPQHF.

This clone has a handful of counts. This chain links TRBV4-2 with TRBJ1-6; D is perhaps TRBD1 (6 bases). Deletions cut 2 bases from V and 5 bases from J, with 10 bases between. The V gene's germline CDR1 is LGHNA and CDR2 YNFKEQ. The CDR3 has 15 residues. The CDR3 nucleotides read TGTGCCAGCAGCCAAACACAGGGAAATAATTCACCCCTCCACTTT. It codes for CASSQTQGNNSPLHF.

This rearrangement joins TRBV10-3 to TRBJ2-1; 11 nucleotides line up with TRBD2. This CDR3 has 14 amino acids. CDR1 is ENHRY and CDR2 is SYGVKD in the germline V gene. V was pared by 6 bases and J by 6 bases, with 4 bases of the junction left unmatched. The CDR3 region is CAIRPGLAVNEQFF. The DNA of the CDR3 is TGTGCCATCAGACCGGGACTAGCGGTCAATGAGCAGTTCTTC.

The J gene is TRBJ1-1, the V gene TRBV2, with D unclear. Trimming removed 3 bases from V and 4 bases from J, with 9 bases in between. The CDR3 is made up of 13 amino acids. CDR1 is SNHLY and CDR2 is FYNNEI in the germline V gene. The CDR3 sequence is CASSEEQSTEAFF. CDR3 DNA: TGTGCCAGCAGTGAGGAACAGTCCACTGAAGCTTTCTTT.

The rearrangement links TRBV13 to TRBJ2-5; no clear D gene. In germline, CDR1 is PRHDT, CDR2 FYEKMQ (reference sequence). The V gene lost 0 bases and the J gene lost 2 bases, with 7 bases spanning the gap. This CDR3 is 14 amino acids long. The CDR3 region has the DNA TGTGCCAGCAGCTTAGGTGTTCGGCAAGAGACCCAGTACTTC. It translates to CASSLGVRQETQYF.

The genes are TRBV19 and TRBJ2-1; TRBD2 is a possible D gene (5 bases). V was clipped by 0 bases and J by 6 bases, with 12 bases between them. Germline V gene lookup returns CDR1 LNHDA and CDR2 SQIVND (reference sequence). The CDR3 consists of 15 residues. CDR3 sequence: CASSIDRASRNEQFF. In DNA, the CDR3 is TGTGCCAGTAGTATAGATCGGGCTAGCCGCAATGAGCAGTTCTTC.

In the case of this clone: This specimen includes other DNA sequences encoding the same CDR3. V and J are TRBV18 and TRBJ1-2, with D unclear. Germline CDR1 and CDR2: KGHSH and LQKENI. The CDR3 runs to 13 residues. V was cut by 2 bases and J by 3 bases, with 7 bases left in between. The chain's CDR3 is CASSPSGDYGYTF. Written as DNA, the CDR3 is TGTGCCAGCTCACCATCGGGTGACTATGGCTACACCTTC.

V usage is TRBV19 and J usage is TRBJ2-7; 7 positions match TRBD1. From germline, CDR1 is LNHDA and CDR2 SQIVND (reference sequence). V was clipped by 5 bases and J by 5 bases; unmatched bases: 9. The CDR3 spans 14 residues. CDR3 sequence (DNA): TGTGCCAGTAGTTCCCGACAGGGATTCCACGAGCAGTACTTC. It translates to CASSSRQGFHEQYF.

Of note for this clone: Other nucleotide sequences from this sample produce the same CDR3. The V gene is TRBV7-9, the J gene TRBJ2-1; a weak D match, TRBD2 (6 bases). Trimming removed 1 base at V and 7 bases at J, with 8 bases between. Germline CDR1 SEHNR, CDR2 FQNEAQ (reference sequence). This CDR3 has 13 amino acids. For the CDR3, the DNA is TGTGCCAGCAGCTTAGGAGGAGGGAATGAGCAGTTCTTC. Amino acid sequence: CASSLGGGNEQFF.